Below, 17 T cell receptor beta chains from the same sample are listed, as sequenced in a study of blood T cell repertoires in COVID-19. Data came from immunoSEQ multiplex PCR; TCRdb stores just in-frame clones and leaves some out. The sample records 76,000 or so clones, approximately 89% being singletons. Specimen: peripheral blood. These TCRs come from a human donor in a cohort sampled during active COVID-19.

This sequence joins TRBV4-3 and TRBJ1-1; D may be TRBD1 (6 bases). The V and J ends lost 1 base and 2 bases respectively, with 17 bases between them. This CDR3 spans 17 amino acids. Germline V lookup: CDR1 LGHNA, CDR2 YSLEER. CDR3: CASSQVLRGGRNTEAFF. Here the CDR3 DNA reads TGCGCCAGCAGCCAAGTTCTCCGTGGGGGCCGTAACACTGAAGCTTTCTTT.

The chain joins TRBV29-1 to TRBJ1-2; 7 nucleotides align to TRBD1. The length of the CDR3 is 14 residues. V gave up 2 bases and J gave up 3 bases; unmatched junction bases: 6. Germline CDR1 reads SQVTM; CDR2 reads ANQGSEA. CDR3 region: CSVELRGTDYGYTF. Written as DNA, the CDR3 is TGCAGCGTTGAATTACGGGGGACAGACTATGGCTACACCTTC.

This chain uses TRBV19 with TRBJ2-7, with TRBD1 as a possible D gene (5 bases). The CDR3 runs 14 residues. Germline assignment: CDR1 LNHDA and CDR2 SQIVND (reference sequence). V was cut by 5 bases and J by 4 bases, with 15 bases left in between. The CDR3 reads CASSELAGFYEQYF. The DNA of the CDR3 is TGTGCCAGTAGTGAACTCGCAGGGTTTTACGAGCAGTACTTC.

The V and J genes are TRBV11-2 and TRBJ2-3, with a tentative D call TRBD2 (6 bases). Trimming shortened V by 2 bases and J by 6 bases, and 15 bases separated the two germline ends. This CDR3 region has 15 residues. Germline V lookup: CDR1 SGHAT, CDR2 FQNNGV. CDR3: CASSLSGTLVDTQYF. CDR3 in DNA: TGTGCCAGCAGCTTATCTGGGACTCTCGTTGATACGCAGTATTTT.

The CDR3 nucleotides read TGTGCCAGCAATCGGGTCTCCACAGATACGCAGTATTTT. Translation gives CASNRVSTDTQYF. This chain joins TRBV6-4 and TRBJ2-3; no clear D. The germline V gene encodes CDR1 MRHNA and CDR2 SNTAGT. This CDR3 is 13 amino acids long. Trimming cost V 7 bases and J 2 bases, with 10 bases left between them.

The rearrangement uses TRBV6-5 and TRBJ2-7; D is uncertain. Germline CDR1 is MNHEY and CDR2 is SVGAGI. This CDR3 is built from 13 residues. The V end lost 4 bases, the J end lost 6 bases, and 13 bases lay between the germline ends. CDR3 sequence: CASSSRRLGEQYF. The CDR3 DNA reads as TGTGCCAGCAGTTCGCGGCGGCTGGGCGAGCAGTACTTC.

The gene calls are TRBV2 and TRBJ1-2; 7 nucleotides agree with TRBD1. Trimming at V came to 7 bases and at J to 3 bases, leaving 8 bases not matched to a gene. The length of the CDR3 is 14 residues. Germline V gives CDR1 SNHLY, CDR2 FYNNEI. The CDR3 spells CASIPRQGDYGYTF. The CDR3 DNA reads TGTGCCAGCATCCCCAGACAGGGAGACTATGGCTACACCTTC.

The V call is TRBV10-1, the J call TRBJ2-3; D gene unclear. The CDR3 spans 14 residues. Germline V gene lookup returns CDR1 WNHNN and CDR2 SYGVQD (reference sequence). V lost 8 bases and J lost 1, with 13 bases in between. CDR3 nucleotide sequence: TGCGCCAGCGGCCCGTCCGGAGGCACAGATACGCAGTATTTT. Translating it yields CASGPSGGTDTQYF.

CDR3 protein: CASRPGQGGMLNTEAFF. CDR3 in DNA: TGCGCCAGCAGACCCGGACAGGGAGGAATGCTGAACACTGAAGCTTTCTTT. The rearrangement links TRBV5-1 to TRBJ1-1, with 8 bases matching TRBD1. CDR3 length equals 17 residues. The germline V gene encodes CDR1 SGHRS and CDR2 YFSETQ. With V trimmed by 5 bases and J by 0 bases, 12 bases remained unmatched. Variable domain in full (rest from reference TRBV5-1 and TRBJ1-1): KAGVTQTPRYLIKTRGQQVTLSCSPISGHRSVSWYQQTPGQGLQFLFEYFSETQRNKGNFPGRFSGRQFSNSRSEMNVSTLELGDSALYLCASRPGQGGMLNTEAFFGQGTRLTVV.

The J gene is TRBJ1-2, the V gene TRBV5-5, with 12 bases matching TRBD1. CDR3 size: 18 residues. Germline V CDR1 and CDR2: SGHKS, YYEKEE (reference sequence). The ends lost 0 bases at V and 4 bases at J; junction bases unmatched: 10. The CDR3 sequence is CASSLVGLGQGAGYGYTF. The CDR3 coding sequence is TGTGCCAGCAGCTTGGTTGGTTTGGGACAGGGGGCAGGCTATGGCTACACCTTC.

For the CDR3, the DNA is TGTGCCAGTAGTATAGTGAACTACCCCGGGGTGTCTGAGCAGTTCTTC. Protein sequence: CASSIVNYPGVSEQFF. The chain links TRBV19 to TRBJ2-1; D perhaps matches TRBD2 (5 bases). CDR1 and CDR2 (germline): LNHDA, SQIVND (reference sequence). V was shortened by 1 base and J by 9 bases, with 19 bases between the two germline ends. This CDR3 is built from 16 residues.

The CDR3 coding sequence is TGTGCCAGCAGCACATCACAGGGGTTGGGCTATGGCTACACCTTC. This translates into CASSTSQGLGYGYTF. This chain connects TRBV5-6 to TRBJ1-2; TRBD1 matches 7 bases. J was trimmed by 4 bases and V by 4 bases; bases with no gene match: 10. Germline-derived CDR1 and CDR2 are SGHDT and YYEEEE. The CDR3 extends over 15 amino acids.

To note about this clone: Other nucleotide sequences from this sample produce the same CDR3. V is TRBV7-9 and J is TRBJ1-2; D is unclear. Germline V CDR1 and CDR2: SEHNR, FQNEAQ (reference sequence). The CDR3 has 12 amino acids. Trimming stripped 1 base from V and 6 bases from J, with 6 bases between. The CDR3 protein is CASSLGPDGYTF. CDR3 coding DNA: TGTGCCAGCAGCTTAGGTCCAGATGGCTACACCTTC.

This clone was counted only a few times. The chain is built from TRBV9 and TRBJ2-5; 10 nucleotides match TRBD1. This CDR3 spans 14 amino acids. V shed 4 bases, J shed 5 bases, and the junction held 5 bases outside the gene matches. The germline V gene encodes CDR1 SGDLS and CDR2 YYNGEE. CDR3 sequence reads: CASSLTGGGETQYF. The DNA for the CDR3 is TGTGCCAGCAGCTTGACAGGGGGCGGCGAGACCCAGTACTTC.

The chain uses TRBV4-3 and TRBJ2-2; TRBD1 is a possible D gene (5 bases). The germline V gene has CDR1 LGHNA and CDR2 YSLEER. There are 16 residues in the CDR3. V was clipped by 1 base and J by 4 bases, with 13 bases between them. Here the CDR3 reads CASSQGIQVITGELFF. The DNA of the CDR3 is TGCGCCAGCAGCCAAGGAATACAGGTTATCACCGGGGAGCTGTTTTTT.

The chain employs TRBV5-1 and TRBJ2-3; the match to TRBD2 covers 10 bases. Germline CDR1 and CDR2: SGHRS and YFSETQ. This CDR3 is built from 15 residues. J lost 1 base, V lost 5 bases, and 4 bases had no gene match. For the CDR3, the DNA is TGCGCCAGCAGGCCCGGGACTAGCGGCACAGATACGCAGTATTTT. As protein: CASRPGTSGTDTQYF.

This chain links TRBV2 with TRBJ2-5, with 8 bases identical to TRBD1. Germline CDR1 reads SNHLY; CDR2 reads FYNNEI. J lost 7 bases, V lost 1 base, and 8 bases had no gene match. The CDR3 covers 15 residues. The CDR3 coding sequence is TGTGCCAGCAGTGAAGGACAGGGGATTGGAGGGACCCAGTACTTC. It translates to CASSEGQGIGGTQYF.